This T cell receptor (beta chain) was obtained from a study of technical replicates of blood from a handful of donors. Generated by immunoSEQ multiplex PCR, the TCRdb table keeps only in-frame clones and is missing some. The data show fewer than 70,000 clones, with about 82% seen just once and 5.6% held by the top ten. This CDR3 has 13 residues. Per the germline V gene, CDR1 is SGHNT and CDR2 is YENEEA. Trimming left V 5 bases short and J 9 bases short, with 14 bases between. This TCR came from a human donor in good health. Some clones in this sample may be carry-over from other donors' samples. Sequenced input: PBMCs. The V call is TRBV11-3, the J call TRBJ2-1; D is perhaps TRBD2 (6 bases). CDR3 nucleotides: TGTGCCAGCAGCCCCCCGCGGGGTGGTGAGCAGTTCTTC. Translating it yields CASSPPRGGEQFF.